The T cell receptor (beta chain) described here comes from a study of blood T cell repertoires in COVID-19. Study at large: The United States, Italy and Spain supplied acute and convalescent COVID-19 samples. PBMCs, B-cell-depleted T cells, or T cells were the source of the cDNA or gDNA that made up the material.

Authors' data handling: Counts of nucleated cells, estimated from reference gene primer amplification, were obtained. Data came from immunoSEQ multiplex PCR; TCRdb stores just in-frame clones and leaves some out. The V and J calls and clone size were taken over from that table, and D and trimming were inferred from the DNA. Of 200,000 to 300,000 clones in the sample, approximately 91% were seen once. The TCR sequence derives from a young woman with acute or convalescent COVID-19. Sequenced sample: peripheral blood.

This CDR3 is CASSRANEQFF. The CDR3, as DNA: TGTGCCAGCAGCAGGGCCAATGAGCAGTTCTTC. V and J are TRBV2 and TRBJ2-1; possibly TRBD1 for D (5 bases). Germline CDR1 is SNHLY and CDR2 is FYNNEI. The length of the CDR3 is 11 residues. The V gene lost 6 bases and the J gene lost 6 bases, with 6 bases spanning the gap.